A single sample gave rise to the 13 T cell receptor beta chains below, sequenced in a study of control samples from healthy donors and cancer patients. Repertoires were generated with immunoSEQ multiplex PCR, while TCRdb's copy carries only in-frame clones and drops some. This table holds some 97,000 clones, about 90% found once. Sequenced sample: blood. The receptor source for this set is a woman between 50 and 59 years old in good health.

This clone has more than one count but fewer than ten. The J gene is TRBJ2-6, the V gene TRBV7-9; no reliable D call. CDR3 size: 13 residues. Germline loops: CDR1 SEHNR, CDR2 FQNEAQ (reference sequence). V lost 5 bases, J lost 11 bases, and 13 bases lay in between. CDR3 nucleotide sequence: TGTGCCAGCAGCCCGATCAACAAGGACGTCCTGACTTTC. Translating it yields CASSPINKDVLTF.

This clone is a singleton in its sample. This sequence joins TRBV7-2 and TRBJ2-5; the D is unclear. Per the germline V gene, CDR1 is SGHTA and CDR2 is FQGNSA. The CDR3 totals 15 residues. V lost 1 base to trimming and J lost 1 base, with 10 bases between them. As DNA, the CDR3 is TGTGCCAGCAGCTTAGGGTCCGACTTCCAAGAGACCCAGTACTTC. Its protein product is CASSLGSDFQETQYF.

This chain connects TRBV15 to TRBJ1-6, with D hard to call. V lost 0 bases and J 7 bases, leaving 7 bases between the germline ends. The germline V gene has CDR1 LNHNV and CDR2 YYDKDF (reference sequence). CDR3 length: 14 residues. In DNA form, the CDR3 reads TGTGCCACCAGCAGAGATACTAGCAATTCACCCCTCCACTTT. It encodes CATSRDTSNSPLHF. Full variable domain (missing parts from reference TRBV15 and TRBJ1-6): DAMVIQNPRYQVTQFGKPVTLSCSQTLNHNVMYWYQQKSSQAPKLLFHYYDKDFNNEADTPDNFQSRRPNTSFCFLDIRSPGLGDTAMYLCATSRDTSNSPLHFGNGTRLTVT.

CDR3 DNA sequence: TGTGCCAGCAGTTACGGCTCCTCACGCTATGGCTACACCTTC. Encoded protein: CASSYGSSRYGYTF. This chain connects TRBV6-5 to TRBJ1-2; D is undetermined. The germline V and J ends were trimmed by 2 bases and 4 bases, with 11 bases remaining between them. The CDR3 covers 14 residues. Germline V lookup: CDR1 MNHEY, CDR2 SVGAGI.

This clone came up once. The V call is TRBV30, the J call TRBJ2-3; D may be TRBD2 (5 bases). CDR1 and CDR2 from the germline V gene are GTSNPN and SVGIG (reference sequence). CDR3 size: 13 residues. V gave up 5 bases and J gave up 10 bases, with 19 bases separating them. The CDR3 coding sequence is TGTGCCTGGGGACTCGAGGGATCTAAGCCGCAGTATTTT. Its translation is CAWGLEGSKPQYF. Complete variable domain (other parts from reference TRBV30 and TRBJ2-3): SQTIHQWPATLVQPVGSPLSLECTVEGTSNPNLYWYRQAAGRGLQLLFYSVGIGQISSEVPQNLSASRPQDRQFILSSKKLLLSDSGFYLCAWGLEGSKPQYFGPGTRLTVL.

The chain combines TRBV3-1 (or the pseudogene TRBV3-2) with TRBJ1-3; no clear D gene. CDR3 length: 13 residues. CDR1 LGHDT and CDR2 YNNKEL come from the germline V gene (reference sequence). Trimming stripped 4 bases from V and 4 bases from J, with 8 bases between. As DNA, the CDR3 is TGTGCCAGCAGCCCCGCAGGAGGAAACACCATATATTTT. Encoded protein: CASSPAGGNTIYF.

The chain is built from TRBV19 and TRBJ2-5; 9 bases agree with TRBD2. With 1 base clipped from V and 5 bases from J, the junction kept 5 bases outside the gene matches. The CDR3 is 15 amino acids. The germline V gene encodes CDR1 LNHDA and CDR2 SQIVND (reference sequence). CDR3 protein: CASSIGWTSEETQYF. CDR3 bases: TGTGCCAGTAGTATAGGATGGACTAGCGAGGAGACCCAGTACTTC.

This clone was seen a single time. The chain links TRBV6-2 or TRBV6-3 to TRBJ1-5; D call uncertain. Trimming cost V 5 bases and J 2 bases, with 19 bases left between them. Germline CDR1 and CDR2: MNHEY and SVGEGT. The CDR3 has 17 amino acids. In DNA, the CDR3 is TGTGCCAGCAGTCCCCGGGGAGGAGGTATGGGCAATCAGCCCCAGCATTTT. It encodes CASSPRGGGMGNQPQHF.

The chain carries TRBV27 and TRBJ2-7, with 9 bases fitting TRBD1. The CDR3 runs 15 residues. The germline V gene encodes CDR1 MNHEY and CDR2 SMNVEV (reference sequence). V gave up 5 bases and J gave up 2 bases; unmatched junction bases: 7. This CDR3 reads CASSPDRDRAYEQYV. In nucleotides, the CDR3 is TGTGCCAGCAGTCCCGACCGGGACAGGGCCTACGAGCAGTACGTC.

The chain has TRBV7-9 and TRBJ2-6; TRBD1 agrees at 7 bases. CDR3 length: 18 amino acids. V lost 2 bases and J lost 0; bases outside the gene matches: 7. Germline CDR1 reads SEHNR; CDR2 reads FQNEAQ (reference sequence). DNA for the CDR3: TGTGCCAGCAGCTTACCAGGGACAGCGAGCTCTGGGGCCAACGTCCTGACTTTC. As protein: CASSLPGTASSGANVLTF.

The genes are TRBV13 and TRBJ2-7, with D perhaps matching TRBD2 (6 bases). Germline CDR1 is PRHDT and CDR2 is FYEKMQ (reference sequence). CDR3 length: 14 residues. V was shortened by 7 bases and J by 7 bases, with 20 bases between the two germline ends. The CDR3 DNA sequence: TGTGCCAGCATGGCACTAGCAGGTTCATTGGAGCAGTACTTC. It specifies CASMALAGSLEQYF.

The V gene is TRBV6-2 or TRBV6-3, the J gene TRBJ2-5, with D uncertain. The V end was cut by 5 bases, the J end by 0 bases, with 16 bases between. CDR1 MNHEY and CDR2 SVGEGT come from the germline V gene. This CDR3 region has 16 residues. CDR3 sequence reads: CASSKMTRTNQETQYF. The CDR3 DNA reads TGTGCCAGCAGTAAGATGACCAGGACCAACCAAGAGACCCAGTACTTC.

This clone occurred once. The CDR3 coding sequence is TGTGCCAGCAGTCGGACAGGGGGCTCTGAGGAAAAACTGTTTTTT. Amino acid sequence: CASSRTGGSEEKLFF. The rearrangement uses TRBV6-5 and TRBJ1-4; 11 bases fit TRBD1. The CDR3 consists of 15 residues. Unmatched junction bases numbered 7, after V lost 5 bases and J lost 8 bases. Looked up from germline, CDR1 is MNHEY and CDR2 is SVGAGI.